This TCR beta chain was obtained from a study of blood T cell repertoires in COVID-19. The wider study: The samples span acute and convalescent COVID-19 from the United States, Italy and Spain.

Original data processing: From reference gene primer amplification, estimates of nucleated cell counts were derived. This table comes from immunoSEQ multiplex PCR, and its TCRdb copy is limited to in-frame clones, with some not included. That table gives V, J and clone size, and the DNA gave D and trimming. The table shows around 190,000 clones, with roughly 87% occurring only once. Enrollees, about 18 to 95 years old, lived in approximately 25 US areas. The sample comprised PBMCs or T cells enriched from blood (not recorded which). The clonotype comes from a man between 18 and 35 years old with acute COVID-19.

DNA for the CDR3: TGTGCCAGCAGCCATGGTGCCATCTATGTCCACACTGAAGCTTTCTTT. It specifies CASSHGAIYVHTEAFF. V usage is TRBV3-1 (or the pseudogene TRBV3-2) and J usage is TRBJ1-1; D is uncertain. Trimming removed 3 bases at V and 3 bases at J, with 17 bases between. Germline CDR1 is LGHDT and CDR2 is YNNKEL (reference sequence). This CDR3 comprises 16 residues.